This TCR beta chain was profiled in a study of T cell responses to AZD1222 COVID-19 vaccine. Study-wide points: Repertoires were obtained solely post-peak T cell response. Only six or seven AZD1222 recipients were seropositive at baseline. Most donors were white British, females outnumbered males, and clonal diversity was possibly underestimated.

The data were produced by immunoSEQ multiplex PCR, yet TCRdb's version contains in-frame clones alone and is incomplete. The sample records about 40,000 clones, over 80% being singletons. The CDR3 has 15 residues. The germline V gene encodes CDR1 LGHDT and CDR2 YNNKEL (reference sequence). V lost 1 base, J lost 4 bases, and 13 bases lay in between. Concerning this clone itself: Its specificity is not known.

The TCR sequence derives from an adult who received the AZD1222 COVID-19 vaccine. The chain combines TRBV3-1 (or the pseudogene TRBV3-2) with TRBJ1-1; tentatively, D is TRBD1 (6 bases). The specimen comprised peripheral blood, sampled 28 days after the second AZD1222 dose. CDR3 protein: CASSQVGGGLTEAFF. CDR3 nucleotides: TGTGCCAGCAGCCAAGTAGGGGGGGGCCTCACTGAAGCTTTCTTT.